The TCR beta chain described here comes from a study of graft-versus-host responses after intestinal transplantation. There are 17 residues in the CDR3. Germline values: CDR1 SGHNT, CDR2 YENEEA. V was clipped by 5 bases and J by 0 bases, with 16 bases between them. General study points: Peak circulating GvH clone levels tracked with early post-transplant HvG declines.

The sample holds one count of this clone. Its antigen remains unknown. Sequencing was performed with immunoSEQ multiplex PCR; in TCRdb, only in-frame clones are kept and a portion is missing. This sample has 20,000 to 25,000 clones; about 88% occur once, and the top ten carry under 6.5%. This sequence joins TRBV11-3 and TRBJ1-4; D is ambiguous. The origin of this receptor is a human patient who received an intestinal transplant, so some T cells may come from the graft donor. The sample consisted of PBMCs, taken roughly 65 days after intestinal transplantation. CDR3 nucleotides: TGTGCCAGCAGCCAAGACCCCCACAGTGCAACTAATGAAAAACTGTTTTTT. This codes for CASSQDPHSATNEKLFF.